The clone carrying this T cell receptor (beta chain) was observed a single time. This sample is drawn from a study of blood T cell repertoires in COVID-19. For the study at large: PBMCs, B-cell-depleted T cells, or T cells were the source of the cDNA or gDNA that made up the material.

As originally analysed: Scientists estimated how many nucleated cells there were by amplifying reference gene primers. Clones were sequenced by immunoSEQ multiplex PCR, and TCRdb holds only the in-frame ones, with some missing. That table furnishes V, J and clone size, whereas the DNA furnished D and trimming. Among roughly 98,000 clones listed, roughly 92% were seen once. This CDR3 has 15 amino acids. Looked up from germline, CDR1 is SGHRS and CDR2 is YFSETQ. The V segment lost 4 bases and the J segment 7 bases; nucleotides outside the gene matches: 7. V gene TRBV5-1 combines with J gene TRBJ2-2, with 10 bases matching TRBD1. Sequencing input: peripheral blood. The receptor comes from a woman aged 55-75 years with active COVID-19. This CDR3 reads CASSPRQGAGGELFF. CDR3 in DNA: TGCGCCAGCAGCCCTAGACAGGGGGCGGGCGGGGAGCTGTTTTTT.